This T cell receptor beta chain was found in a study of control samples from healthy donors and cancer patients. Germline CDR1 MNHEY, CDR2 SMNVEV (reference sequence). This CDR3 is built from 14 residues. J gave up 9 bases and V 3 bases, and 10 bases lay outside the gene matches. Produced via immunoSEQ multiplex PCR; TCRdb's table is partial and in-frame only. The data contain approximately 71,000 clones, roughly nine tenths of them seen just once; the ten biggest clones take up roughly a fifth. The V call is TRBV27, the J call TRBJ1-1, with TRBD1 matching over 7 bases. This clonotype was obtained from a man in his sixties with lung cancer. Sequencing was carried out using PBMCs. CDR3 amino acids: CASSFPGGSGKAFF. In DNA form, the CDR3 reads TGTGCCAGCAGTTTCCCAGGGGGGTCGGGGAAAGCTTTCTTT.